The rows below give T cell receptor beta chains drawn from one sample of a study of T cell changes during pregnancy in multiple sclerosis. Measured with immunoSEQ multiplex PCR; TCRdb has only the in-frame clones, and not every one. Here the sample spans over 35,000 clones, 85% to 95% being singletons. The sequenced material came from peripheral blood. Receptors originate from a female donor with multiple sclerosis, enrolled in a pregnancy study. Both conserved end residues are part of each CDR3. A D gene is named only where the DNA matches it firmly. Clone size is not always given. Where it is, it says once, few, many or a class for expanded clones.

d_call	v_call	clone_size	j_call	cdr3_nt	cdr3_aa
NA	TRBV5-4	NA	TRBJ1-2	TGTGCCAGCAGCTTGGGCGACAGGTCGGGGGGCTACACCTTC	CASSLGDRSGGYTF
NA	TRBV28	NA	TRBJ2-5	TGTGCCAGCAGTTTTTTGGGGAGGGAGACCCAGTACTTC	CASSFLGRETQYF
TRBD1	TRBV27	NA	TRBJ2-7	TGTGCCAGCAGTTTATACAGGGGCGAGCAGTACTTC	CASSLYRGEQYF
TRBD1	TRBV7-9	NA	TRBJ1-5	TGTGCCAGCAGCCCTATTTTACAGGGGGCGAATCAGCCCCAGCATTTT	CASSPILQGANQPQHF
NA	TRBV18	NA	TRBJ1-3	TGTGCCAGCTCACCACCCCAGGGTACAAGCGGAAACACCATATATTTT	CASSPPQGTSGNTIYF
TRBD2	TRBV6-4	medium-sized	TRBJ2-1	TGTGCCAGCAGTGAAGGGACTAGCGGGAGCAATGAGCAGTTCTTC	CASSEGTSGSNEQFF
NA	TRBV2	once	TRBJ2-5	TGTGCCAGCATTCCGGGGATAGAGAGGCGAGAGACCCAGTACTTC	CASIPGIERRETQYF
TRBD2	TRBV10-3	NA	TRBJ2-2	TGTGCCATCAGTGAGATCGCCCTAGCGGGAGGGACGAACACCGGGGAGCTGTTTTTT	CAISEIALAGGTNTGELFF
NA	TRBV27	NA	TRBJ2-3	TGTGCCAGCAGCGGGAGTAGGGCAGATACGCAGTATTTT	CASSGSRADTQYF
NA	TRBV12-5	NA	TRBJ2-2	TGTGCTAGTGGTCGGTGGGGGGCAATCGGGGAGCTGTTTTTT	CASGRWGAIGELFF
NA	TRBV30	NA	TRBJ2-2	TGTGCCTGGAGTATTTATACCGGGGAGCTGTTTTTT	CAWSIYTGELFF
TRBD2	TRBV7-9	NA	TRBJ2-2	TGTGCCACGGAGCTAGCGGGAGCAAACACCGGGGAGCTGTTTTTT	CATELAGANTGELFF
TRBD1	TRBV6-5	NA	TRBJ1-1	TGTGCCAGCAGTTACTCGTCAGGGGGCACTGAAGCTTTCTTT	CASSYSSGGTEAFF
NA	TRBV30	NA	TRBJ1-3	TGTGCCTGGAGTGTACGTCGGTCAAACGGGGGAAACACCATATATTTT	CAWSVRRSNGGNTIYF
NA	TRBV27	NA	TRBJ2-3	TGTGCCAGCAGTTTATTGGGGACAGATACGCAGTATTTT	CASSLLGTDTQYF
TRBD1	TRBV28	NA	TRBJ1-1	TGTGCCAGCAGTTCTACAGGGGAGAGCACTGAAGCTTTCTTT	CASSSTGESTEAFF
NA	TRBV9	once	TRBJ2-2	TGTGCCAGCAGCGCTTCCTCCGGTGGGTGGGAGCTGTTTTTT	CASSASSGGWELFF
TRBD1	TRBV5-5	NA	TRBJ2-7	TGTGCCAGCAGCTTATCGACAGGGAGCCCCTACGAGCAGTACTTC	CASSLSTGSPYEQYF
NA	TRBV27	NA	TRBJ1-1	TGTGCCAGCAGTTTATTGGGCGCGGGGGGGACTGAAGCTTTCTTT	CASSLLGAGGTEAFF
NA	TRBV29-1	NA	TRBJ2-3	TGCAGCGTGTCTTTTACCCGCACAGATACGCAGTATTTT	CSVSFTRTDTQYF
NA	TRBV30	NA	TRBJ1-4	TGTGCCTGGAGTGTACTAGGAACAACTAATGAAAAACTGTTTTTT	CAWSVLGTTNEKLFF
TRBD1	TRBV27	NA	TRBJ2-3	TGTGCCAGCAGTGCATACCGGGACAGGACCACAGATACGCAGTATTTT	CASSAYRDRTTDTQYF
NA	TRBV18	NA	TRBJ2-4	TGTGCCAGCTCACCGAGAAGTCAAAACATTCAGTACTTC	CASSPRSQNIQYF
TRBD1	TRBV7-2	NA	TRBJ2-2	TGTGCCAGCAGCCCCACAGGGGGGAACACCGGGGAGCTGTTTTTT	CASSPTGGNTGELFF
TRBD2	TRBV4-3	NA	TRBJ2-3	TGCGCCAGCAGCCACCAGGCGGCTAGCGGAGGGACTAGCACAGATACGCAGTATTTT	CASSHQAASGGTSTDTQYF
TRBD1	TRBV18	NA	TRBJ2-3	TGTGCCAGCTCACCACCTGAGACAGGGGGCACAGATACGCAGTATTTT	CASSPPETGGTDTQYF
NA	TRBV9	NA	TRBJ1-4	TGTGCCAGCAGCGTATTGGGCCGGCCGAATGAAAAACTGTTTTTT	CASSVLGRPNEKLFF
NA	TRBV5-8	NA	TRBJ2-1	TGTGCCAGCAGCCATCATCGGGACCTTGTTAATGAGCAGTTCTTC	CASSHHRDLVNEQFF
TRBD1	TRBV7-3	NA	TRBJ1-1	TGTGCCAGCAGCTTGACAGGGGAAGGAAGCACTGAAGCTTTCTTT	CASSLTGEGSTEAFF
NA	TRBV5-1	once	TRBJ2-7	TGCGCCAGCAGCGGTGTGCCACTCCAGGGCGAGCAGTACTTC	CASSGVPLQGEQYF
TRBD2	TRBV10-1	once	TRBJ2-2	TGCGCCAGCAGTGGGACTAGCGGGACGACCGGGGAGCTGTTTTTT	CASSGTSGTTGELFF
NA	TRBV10-3	NA	TRBJ2-5	TGTGCCATCAGTGATATTGTAGAGACCCAGTACTTC	CAISDIVETQYF
NA	TRBV28	NA	TRBJ2-7	TGTGCCAGCAGTTTAACCCTCGAAACGAACTCCTACGAGCAGTACTTC	CASSLTLETNSYEQYF
NA	TRBV27	NA	TRBJ1-4	TGTGCCAGCAGTTTATACCGGGGGCGGTCTAATGAAAAACTGTTTTTT	CASSLYRGRSNEKLFF
TRBD2	TRBV27	NA	TRBJ2-5	TGTGCCAGCACCCCGGGTGCTAGCGGGATCTTGGAGACCCAGTACTTC	CASTPGASGILETQYF
TRBD1	TRBV18	NA	TRBJ2-1	TGTGCCAGCTCGCCGACAGGGAATGAGCAGTTCTTC	CASSPTGNEQFF
NA	TRBV6-1	NA	TRBJ2-5	TGTGCCAGCAGTAACCTCCTGGAGACCCAGTACTTC	CASSNLLETQYF
TRBD1	TRBV7-2	NA	TRBJ1-2	TGTGCCAGCAGCTTAAACGGACAGGGAGGCTATGGCTACACCTTC	CASSLNGQGGYGYTF
TRBD1	TRBV30	once	TRBJ2-1	TGTGCCTGGAGGCTCTCTGGGACAGGGTTGTATGAGCAGTTCTTC	CAWRLSGTGLYEQFF
NA	TRBV21-1	NA	TRBJ2-7	TGTGCCAGCAGCAAAGTCGCGAGGAGGCCAGGCGAAACCTACGAGCAGTACTTC	CASSKVARRPGETYEQYF
NA	TRBV6-1	NA	TRBJ2-3	TGTGCCAGCCGGGACGGGAGAGCGGATACGCAGTATTTT	CASRDGRADTQYF
NA	TRBV7-9	NA	TRBJ2-5	TGTGCCAGCAGCCCGCGGCAAGAGACCCAGTACTTC	CASSPRQETQYF
NA	TRBV9	NA	TRBJ2-3	TGTGCCAGCAGCGTAGGACAGCGGAAGAACACAGATACGCAGTATTTT	CASSVGQRKNTDTQYF
NA	TRBV2	NA	TRBJ2-5	TGTGCCAGCAGTGAAACACGAGAGACCCAGTACTTC	CASSETRETQYF
NA	TRBV6-1	NA	TRBJ2-7	TGTGCCAGCAGGACAGTTCTCTCCTACGAGCAGTACTTC	CASRTVLSYEQYF
TRBD1	TRBV28	NA	TRBJ1-2	TGTGCCAGCAGACGGGACAGATCGTTGGGCTACACCTTC	CASRRDRSLGYTF
NA	TRBV6-4	few	TRBJ2-2	TGTGCCAGCAGTGACTCGGGACTGAACACCGGGGAGCTGTTTTTT	CASSDSGLNTGELFF
NA	TRBV6-6	NA	TRBJ2-1	TGTGCCAGCAGTTCCTTCGACAGGACTAGCAATGAGCAGTTCTTC	CASSSFDRTSNEQFF
TRBD1	TRBV6-5	NA	TRBJ2-1	TGTGCCACTTCTTTGGGACAGGGGTGGCATGAGCAGTTCTTC	CATSLGQGWHEQFF
NA	TRBV5-6	few	TRBJ2-2	TGTGCCAGCAGCTTAGGCAGCTACACCGGGGAGCTGTTTTTT	CASSLGSYTGELFF
NA	TRBV19	NA	TRBJ2-7	TGTGCCAGTAGTATAGGGACAGCCTTCCCAAGGTCTTTC	CASSIGTAFPRSF
NA	TRBV29-1	NA	TRBJ2-3	TGCAGCGTTCGGGGAGGCACAGATACGCAGTATTTT	CSVRGGTDTQYF
NA	TRBV5-1	NA	TRBJ2-7	TGCGCCAGCAGCTTGGCCGGGCTCCACTACGAGCAGTACTTC	CASSLAGLHYEQYF
NA	TRBV19	NA	TRBJ1-5	TGTGCCAGTGGGGGGGCAGGGGCTTTGAGCAATCAGCCCCAGCATTTT	CASGGAGALSNQPQHF